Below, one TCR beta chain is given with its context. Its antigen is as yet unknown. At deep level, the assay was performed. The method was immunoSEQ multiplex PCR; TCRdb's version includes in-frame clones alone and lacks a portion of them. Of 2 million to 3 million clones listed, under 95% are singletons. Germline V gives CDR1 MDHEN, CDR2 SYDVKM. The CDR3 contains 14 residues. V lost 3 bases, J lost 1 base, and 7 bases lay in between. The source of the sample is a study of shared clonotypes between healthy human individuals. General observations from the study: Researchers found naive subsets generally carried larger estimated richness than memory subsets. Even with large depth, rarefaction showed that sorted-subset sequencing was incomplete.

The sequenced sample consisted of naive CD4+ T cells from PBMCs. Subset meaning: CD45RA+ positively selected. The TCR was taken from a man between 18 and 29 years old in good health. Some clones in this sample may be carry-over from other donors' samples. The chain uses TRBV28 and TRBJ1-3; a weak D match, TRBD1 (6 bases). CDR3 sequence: CASSFGQSGNTIYF. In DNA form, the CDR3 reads TGTGCCAGCAGTTTCGGACAGTCTGGAAACACCATATATTTT.